This T cell receptor (beta chain) is drawn from a study of vaccination effects on CD4 cells after COVID-19. ViraFEST expansion of antigen-specific CD4+ T cells with viral peptide pools preceded sequencing. Cells that had been cultured for 10 days were the source of isolated CD4+ T cells. The study found no prior SARS-CoV-2 infection in the vaccine recipients, who tested negative for nucleocapsid antibodies. Cells had half their medium changed to IL-2 medium on days 3 and 7. V dropped 1 base and J dropped 3 bases, with 11 bases sitting between them. In germline, CDR1 is SGDLS, CDR2 YYNGEE. The CDR3 length is 15 residues. TCRdb's copy holds only in-frame clones and misses some; the assay was immunoSEQ multiplex PCR. The sample yields about 73,000 clones, about 79% seen once. Points on this clone: The target antigen is unknown.

The study, taken as a whole, reports: Cross-reaction with common cold coronaviruses was seen in only 1 of 255 vaccine-induced clones from healthy vaccinees. Late post-vaccination, clones induced by infection and those induced by vaccine underwent marked clonal contraction.

The clonotype originates from a human donor who received a COVID-19 vaccine. The genes are TRBV9 and TRBJ1-3; D remains unclear. The source was CD4+ T cells from PBMCs cultured with SARS-CoV-2 spike peptides, collected before COVID-19 vaccination. The CDR3 nucleotides are TGTGCCAGCAGCGTATCTTCCGGGGTTGGAAACACCATATATTTT. Protein sequence: CASSVSSGVGNTIYF.